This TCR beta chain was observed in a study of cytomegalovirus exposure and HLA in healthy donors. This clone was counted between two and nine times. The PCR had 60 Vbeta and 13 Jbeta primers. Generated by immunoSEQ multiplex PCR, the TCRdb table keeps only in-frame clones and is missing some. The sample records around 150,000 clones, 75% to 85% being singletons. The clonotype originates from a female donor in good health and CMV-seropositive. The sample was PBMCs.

For the CDR3, the DNA is TGTGCCAGCAGTGAAGGACAGTTGAACACTGAAGCTTTCTTT. Translated, it gives CASSEGQLNTEAFF. This sequence joins TRBV6-1 and TRBJ1-1, with D perhaps TRBD1 (5 bases). CDR1 is MNHNS and CDR2 is SASEGT in the germline V gene. The germline V and J ends were trimmed by 1 base and 0 bases, with 6 bases remaining between them. The CDR3 has 14 residues.